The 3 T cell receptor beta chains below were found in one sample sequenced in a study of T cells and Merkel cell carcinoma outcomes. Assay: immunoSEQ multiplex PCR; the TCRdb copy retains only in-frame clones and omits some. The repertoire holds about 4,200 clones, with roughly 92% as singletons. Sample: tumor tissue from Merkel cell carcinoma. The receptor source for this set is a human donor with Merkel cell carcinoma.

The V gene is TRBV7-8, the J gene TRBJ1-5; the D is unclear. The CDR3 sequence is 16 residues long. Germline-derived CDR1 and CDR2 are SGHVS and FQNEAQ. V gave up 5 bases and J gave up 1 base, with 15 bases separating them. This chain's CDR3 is CASSLSLTGSNQPQHF. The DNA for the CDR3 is TGTGCCAGCAGCCTGTCCCTTACGGGGAGCAATCAGCCCCAGCATTTT.

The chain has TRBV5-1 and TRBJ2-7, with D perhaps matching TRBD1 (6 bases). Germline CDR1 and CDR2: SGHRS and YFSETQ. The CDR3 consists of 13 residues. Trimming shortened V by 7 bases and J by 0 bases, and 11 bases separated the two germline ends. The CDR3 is CASGTGSSYEQYF. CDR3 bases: TGCGCCAGCGGAACAGGGAGCTCCTACGAGCAGTACTTC.

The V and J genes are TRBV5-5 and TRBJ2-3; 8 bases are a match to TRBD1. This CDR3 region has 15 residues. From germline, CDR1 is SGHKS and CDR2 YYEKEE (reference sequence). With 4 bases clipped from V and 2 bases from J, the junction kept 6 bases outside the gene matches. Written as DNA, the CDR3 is TGTGCCAGCAGCGAAACGACAGGGGCCACAGATACGCAGTATTTT. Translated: CASSETTGATDTQYF.